This record looks at one T cell receptor (beta chain) sequence and its context. Its antigen is not identified. Authors' data handling: A productive frequency of 2.59 x 10-5 was the lowest detectable. Measured with immunoSEQ multiplex PCR; TCRdb has only the in-frame clones, and not every one. Clone size and V and J calls were adopted from that table, with D and trimming inferred from the DNA. Of roughly 30,000 clones listed, about 89% are singletons. Germline assignment: CDR1 MDHEN and CDR2 SYDVKM. The ends were cut back, 6 bases at V and 6 bases at J, with 17 bases in the middle. The CDR3 consists of 14 residues. The entry originates in a study of STAT5B mutations in CD4+ large granular lymphocyte leukemia. Findings of the study overall: Data were not HLA-matched across samples. Main leukemic clonotypes were patient-specific, but roughly 23% appeared at low frequency elsewhere. Compared with healthy controls (2/35), patient top clones favored TRBV06 (8/27).

This TCR was sampled from a human donor in good health. The J gene is TRBJ1-2, the V gene TRBV28; unclear D gene. Sequenced material: CD4+ T cells from blood buffy coats. The CDR3 protein is CASRPDGGPDGYTF. CDR3 DNA sequence: TGTGCCAGCAGACCAGACGGTGGCCCTGATGGCTACACCTTC.